The 29 T cell receptor beta chains presented below share a single source sample, sequenced in a study of cytomegalovirus exposure and HLA in healthy donors (dated by TCRdb to about 2017). To prepare the library, the immunoSEQ multiplex PCR assay was applied. A mixture of 60 forward primers for TCR Vbeta segments and 13 reverse primers for TCR Jbeta segments was used in the multiplex PCR. What TCRdb holds here is the immuneACCESS table cut down to in-frame rearrangements. Part of the clones is not present; checked against another copy, under half of the missing clones reflect an unresolved V gene, and the others are unexplained. This sample comprises about 60,000 clones, roughly four fifths of them detected only once. The ten biggest clones cover 1.6% of the sample. Input material: PBMCs. The receptor set was obtained from a man aged 30 to 45 in good health and CMV-seronegative.

J is TRBJ1-2 and V is TRBV10-3; 7 nucleotides align to TRBD1. The germline V gene has CDR1 ENHRY and CDR2 SYGVKD. This CDR3 has 14 amino acids. Trimming cost V 5 bases and J 3 bases; bases outside gene matches: 6. This CDR3 is CAISTEQGYYGYTF. CDR3 bases: TGTGCCATCAGTACAGAACAGGGGTACTATGGCTACACCTTC.

V and J are TRBV15 and TRBJ2-7; 9 nucleotides agree with TRBD1. The CDR3 is made up of 15 amino acids. The V gene end was trimmed by 1 base and the J gene end by 3 bases; junction bases not matched to a gene: 4. Germline CDR1 and CDR2: LNHNV and YYDKDF (reference sequence). The CDR3 loop reads CATSRVGTGLYEQYF. The CDR3 nucleotides are TGTGCCACCAGCAGAGTTGGGACAGGGCTCTACGAGCAGTACTTC.

This rearrangement joins TRBV7-8 to TRBJ1-2, with no clear D. Germline assignment: CDR1 SGHVS and CDR2 FQNEAQ. The CDR3 has 14 residues. V was shortened by 5 bases and J by 3 bases, with 13 bases between the two germline ends. CDR3 sequence: CASSPQRADYGYTF. The CDR3 DNA sequence: TGTGCCAGCAGCCCTCAGCGAGCTGACTATGGCTACACCTTC.

The chain has TRBV4-3 and TRBJ1-2; TRBD1 agrees at 8 bases. Germline assignment: CDR1 LGHNA and CDR2 YSLEER. The length of the CDR3 is 18 residues. V lost 1 base, J lost 6 bases, and 16 bases stayed unmatched. The CDR3 DNA reads TGCGCCAGCAGCCAAGGCGTCCGGGACAGGACTCCGGGGCATGGCTACACCTTC. Translation: CASSQGVRDRTPGHGYTF.

V is TRBV11-3 and J is TRBJ2-1, with 8 bases identical to TRBD2. Germline V gene lookup returns CDR1 SGHNT and CDR2 YENEEA. The CDR3 length is 18 residues. V was clipped by 0 bases and J by 2 bases; unmatched bases: 9. This CDR3 reads CASSLDQSGSWAYNEQFF. CDR3 bases: TGTGCCAGCAGCTTAGATCAGAGCGGGAGTTGGGCCTACAATGAGCAGTTCTTC.

V and J are TRBV6-6 and TRBJ2-1, with 9 bases matching TRBD2. CDR3 length: 16 residues. Losses at the gene ends were 3 bases for V and 4 bases for J; bases not matched to a gene: 7. Germline V gene sequence: CDR1 MNHNY, CDR2 SVGAGI (reference sequence). DNA of the CDR3: TGTGCCAGCAGTTATCACGGGACTAGCAGTTACAATGAGCAGTTCTTC. Its translation: CASSYHGTSSYNEQFF.

This rearrangement joins TRBV5-1 to TRBJ2-7; D gene unclear. The ends were cut back, 0 bases at V and 3 bases at J, with 7 bases in the middle. This CDR3 is built from 13 residues. The germline CDR1 and CDR2 sequences are SGHRS and YFSETQ. CDR3 DNA sequence: TGCGCCAGCAGCTTGGATGCCTACTACGAGCAGTACTTC. It translates to CASSLDAYYEQYF.

The chain carries TRBV30 and TRBJ2-3; D might be TRBD2 (5 bases). CDR3 size: 13 residues. Deletions cut 3 bases from V and 4 bases from J, with 11 bases between. CDR1 is GTSNPN, CDR2 SVGIG, per germline (reference sequence). The CDR3 reads CAWSVLDSDTQYF. DNA of the CDR3: TGTGCCTGGAGCGTACTAGATTCAGATACGCAGTATTTT.

The CDR3, as DNA: TGTGCCATCAGTGCGGGGGTCTCCTACAATGAGCAGTTCTTC. The encoded protein is CAISAGVSYNEQFF. The V call is TRBV10-3, the J call TRBJ2-1; maybe TRBD2 (6 bases). V was shortened by 4 bases and J by 0 bases, with 7 bases between the two germline ends. The CDR3 has 14 amino acids. Per the germline V gene, CDR1 is ENHRY and CDR2 is SYGVKD.

This chain links TRBV6-6 with TRBJ2-5, with 7 bases matching TRBD1. The DNA end favors TRBJ2-7, so the J call may be wrong. CDR1 MNHNY and CDR2 SVGAGI come from the germline V gene (reference sequence). CDR3 length: 14 residues. CDR3 bases: TGTGCCAGCAGTCCGACAGGGCCCTCCTACGAGCAGTACTTC. This codes for CASSPTGPSYEQYF.

V gene TRBV27 combines with J gene TRBJ1-1; D remains ambiguous. V lost 1 base and J lost 0, with 9 bases in between. Per the germline V gene, CDR1 is MNHEY and CDR2 is SMNVEV (reference sequence). The CDR3 sequence is 15 residues long. The CDR3 DNA is TGTGCCAGCAGTTTATTAGCCAGCCTGAACACTGAAGCTTTCTTT. Amino acids: CASSLLASLNTEAFF.

The genes are TRBV28 and TRBJ1-3, with D maybe TRBD1 (6 bases). CDR1 is MDHEN and CDR2 is SYDVKM in the germline V gene. The CDR3 contains 16 residues. The V end lost 5 bases, the J end lost 1 base, and 15 bases lay between the germline ends. CDR3 coding DNA: TGTGCCAGCAGTCATGGGGGGGCTCAGTCTGGAAACACCATATATTTT. It yields the protein CASSHGGAQSGNTIYF. Full variable domain (remainder filled in from reference TRBV28 and TRBJ1-3): DVKVTQSSRYLVKRTGEKVFLECVQDMDHENMFWYRQDPGLGLRLIYFSYDVKMKEKGDIPEGYSVSREKKERFSLILESASTNQTSMYLCASSHGGAQSGNTIYFGEGSWLTVV.

The chain links TRBV30 to TRBJ1-4; the D gene is possibly TRBD1 (6 bases). Between the trimmed V and J ends, which lost 2 bases and 4 bases, there was a span of 11 bases. Germline loops: CDR1 GTSNPN, CDR2 SVGIG (reference sequence). The CDR3 loop spans 14 amino acids. DNA of the CDR3: TGTGCCTGGAGTTCGACAGGTTATAATGAAAAACTGTTTTTT. Translation: CAWSSTGYNEKLFF.

The J gene is TRBJ1-6, the V gene TRBV11-2; weak D call: TRBD1 (5 bases). There are 16 residues in the CDR3. V lost 6 bases, J lost 0 bases, and 12 bases lay in between. Germline V gene lookup returns CDR1 SGHAT and CDR2 FQNNGV. The CDR3 nucleotides read TGTGCCAGCAGTCGACGACAGAGCTCCTATAATTCACCCCTCCACTTT. Residues: CASSRRQSSYNSPLHF.

The genes are TRBV6-5 and TRBJ2-3; possible D gene TRBD2, 5 bases. Germline V lookup: CDR1 MNHEY, CDR2 SVGAGI. Trimming took 6 bases from V and 0 from J, leaving 13 bases between them. The CDR3 extends over 15 amino acids. CDR3 nucleotides: TGTGCCAGCAGACTATTGGGCGGGAGCACAGATACGCAGTATTTT. Residues: CASRLLGGSTDTQYF.

The chain links TRBV6-5 to TRBJ2-1; 9 nucleotides line up with TRBD2. The CDR3 runs 15 residues. CDR1 and CDR2 from the germline V gene are MNHEY and SVGAGI. V trimming: 6 bases; J trimming: 6 bases; junction bases outside the gene matches: 9. This CDR3 reads CASRPSSGKGNEQFF. CDR3 bases: TGTGCCAGCAGGCCTTCTAGCGGGAAGGGCAATGAGCAGTTCTTC.

The CDR3 nucleotides are TGTGCCAGCAGACAGGATTGGAGTTCTGGAAACACCATATATTTT. Translated: CASRQDWSSGNTIYF. The genes are TRBV6-1 and TRBJ1-3; a weak D match, TRBD1 (5 bases). This CDR3 spans 15 amino acids. The V end was cut by 6 bases, the J end by 1 base, with 13 bases between. From germline, CDR1 is MNHNS and CDR2 SASEGT.

The chain couples TRBV29-1 to TRBJ2-1, with 8 bases aligning to TRBD2. Per the germline V gene, CDR1 is SQVTM and CDR2 is ANQGSEA. The trim removed 4 bases at V and 4 bases at J, leaving 12 bases unmatched. CDR3 length: 16 amino acids. CDR3 in DNA: TGCAGCGTTGGTTTGAGGGGCGGGGGGATATACAATGAGCAGTTCTTC. Translated, it gives CSVGLRGGGIYNEQFF.

The gene calls are TRBV7-8 and TRBJ2-7; no definite D call. The ends were cut back, 4 bases at V and 2 bases at J, with 9 bases in the middle. This CDR3 is built from 13 residues. Per the germline V gene, CDR1 is SGHVS and CDR2 is FQNEAQ. The CDR3 protein is CASSSLPAYEQYF. The CDR3 region has the DNA TGTGCCAGCAGCTCTCTACCCGCCTACGAGCAGTACTTC.

CDR3 region: CATSRVGQSNEKLFF. Here the CDR3 DNA reads TGTGCCACCAGCAGAGTGGGACAGTCTAATGAAAAACTGTTTTTT. This rearrangement joins TRBV15 to TRBJ1-4, with 7 positions matching TRBD1. The germline V gene has CDR1 LNHNV and CDR2 YYDKDF (reference sequence). V shed 1 base, J shed 3 bases, and the junction held 2 bases outside the gene matches. The CDR3 has 15 residues.

The V and J genes are TRBV4-1 and TRBJ1-3, with D unclear. V shed 4 bases and J shed 0 bases, with 16 bases lying between them. Per germline, CDR1 MGHRA and CDR2 YSYEKL. The CDR3 runs 17 residues. The CDR3 loop reads CASSPRLVRYSGNTIYF. The DNA of the CDR3 is TGCGCCAGCAGCCCGAGACTAGTACGCTACTCTGGAAACACCATATATTTT.

This chain connects TRBV19 to TRBJ2-1; D is possibly TRBD2 (6 bases). Trimming stripped 4 bases from V and 2 bases from J, with 9 bases between. CDR1 LNHDA and CDR2 SQIVND come from the germline V gene (reference sequence). The CDR3 is made up of 14 amino acids. The CDR3 sequence: CASSTGAPYNEQFF. CDR3 nucleotides: TGTGCCAGTAGTACGGGAGCCCCCTACAATGAGCAGTTCTTC.

V and J are TRBV5-1 and TRBJ1-2; a possible D gene is TRBD1 (6 bases). The V end lost 2 bases, the J end lost 8 bases, and 16 bases lay between the germline ends. This CDR3 region has 14 residues. From germline, CDR1 is SGHRS and CDR2 YFSETQ. This CDR3 is CASSLFLGGEGYTF. In DNA, the CDR3 is TGCGCCAGCAGCTTATTCTTAGGGGGGGAAGGCTACACCTTC.

The chain couples TRBV28 to TRBJ1-6; D perhaps matches TRBD1 (5 bases). CDR1 and CDR2 from the germline V gene are MDHEN and SYDVKM. The V end was cut by 9 bases, the J end by 7 bases, with 19 bases between. The CDR3 contains 15 residues. The CDR3 nucleotides read TGTGCCAGTTCTCCCAAGCAGGGAATAAATTCACCCCTCCACTTT. The encoded protein is CASSPKQGINSPLHF.

The chain recombines TRBV30 with TRBJ2-5, with D perhaps TRBD1 (5 bases). Trimming took off 1 base at V and 5 bases at J, with 11 bases between the two ends. This CDR3 spans 13 amino acids. CDR1 is GTSNPN and CDR2 is SVGIG in the germline V gene (reference sequence). CDR3 in DNA: TGTGCCTGGAGTGCAGGGTGGCGGGAGACCCAGTACTTC. Translating it yields CAWSAGWRETQYF.

J is TRBJ2-2 and V is TRBV4-2, with 13 bases matching TRBD2. Germline V gives CDR1 LGHNA, CDR2 YNFKEQ. V lost 4 bases, J lost 4 bases, and 6 bases stayed unmatched. There are 17 residues in the CDR3. This CDR3 reads CASSPRTSGSITGELFF. The CDR3 coding sequence is TGTGCCAGCAGCCCCCGGACTAGCGGGAGTATCACCGGGGAGCTGTTTTTT.

V is TRBV19 and J is TRBJ2-5; 11 bases match TRBD1. Germline V gene lookup returns CDR1 LNHDA and CDR2 SQIVND (reference sequence). V was clipped by 5 bases and J by 7 bases; unmatched bases: 6. The length of the CDR3 is 14 residues. The CDR3 is CASSVGTGGLTQYF. CDR3 in DNA: TGTGCCAGTAGTGTCGGGACAGGGGGATTGACCCAGTACTTC.

In DNA, the CDR3 is TGTGCCAGTAATCTGGCGGGGGTGGGCACAGATACGCAGTATTTT. It translates to CASNLAGVGTDTQYF. The chain uses TRBV19 and TRBJ2-3; 7 bases match TRBD2. The CDR3 covers 15 residues. Germline V lookup: CDR1 LNHDA, CDR2 SQIVND (reference sequence). V lost 7 bases and J lost 1; bases outside the gene matches: 8.

The chain has TRBV4-3 and TRBJ2-2, with a possible D match to TRBD1 (5 bases). Germline V gene data show CDR1 as LGHNA and CDR2 as YSLEER. This CDR3 has 15 amino acids. Trimming stripped 0 bases from V and 3 bases from J, with 8 bases between. As DNA, the CDR3 is TGCGCCAGCAGCCAAGACAGGGTGTACACCGGGGAGCTGTTTTTT. Its translation: CASSQDRVYTGELFF.